One sample yielded the 20 T cell receptor beta chains listed below, sequenced in a study of T-cell reconstitution after alpha-beta-depleted transplantation in children. TCRbeta library construction was performed incorporating unique molecular identifiers. TCRdb processed the PCR reads anew with MiXCR; each CDR3 protein has one entry. The data contain about 500,000 distinct CDR3 sequences, 32% of them seen just once; the ten biggest clones take up 2% to 2.5%. Sequenced material: PBMCs from the stem cell graft donor, taken from the stem cell graft. Every receptor here comes from a human donor who donated a stem cell graft to a child with aplastic anemia.

This clonotype was counted only a few times. The CDR3 bases are TGCGCCAGCAGCCCGGGGCACCAGGTCGGTAGTGAGCAGTTCTTC. Translated, it gives CASSPGHQVGSEQFF. The rearrangement links TRBV5-1 to TRBJ2-1, with D perhaps TRBD1 or TRBD2 (5 bases each). Germline V lookup: CDR1 SGHRS, CDR2 YFSETQ. Trimming cost V 4 bases and J 9 bases, with 20 bases left between them. CDR3 length: 15 residues.

The J gene is TRBJ2-1, the V gene TRBV20-1; D is unclear. From germline, CDR1 is DFQATT and CDR2 SNEGSKA (reference sequence). The CDR3 consists of 13 residues. The germline V and J ends were trimmed by 3 bases and 6 bases, with 12 bases remaining between them. The CDR3 DNA sequence: TGCAGTGCTAGCCGTCGTCAGACCAATGAGCAGTTCTTC. Translation: CSASRRQTNEQFF.

This chain links TRBV10-3 with TRBJ1-6, with 9 bases fitting TRBD1. Germline-derived CDR1 and CDR2 are ENHRY and SYGVKD. This CDR3 contains 14 residues. Trimming cost V 4 bases and J 11 bases; bases outside gene matches: 6. The CDR3 protein is CAISAGTGFTPLHF. CDR3 sequence (DNA): TGTGCCATCAGTGCTGGGACAGGGTTTACACCCCTCCACTTT.

V and J are TRBV19 and TRBJ1-1, with 8 bases fitting TRBD1. This CDR3 contains 14 residues. CDR1 is LNHDA and CDR2 is SQIVND in the germline V gene (reference sequence). V gave up 3 bases and J gave up 6 bases; unmatched junction bases: 6. The CDR3 protein is CASSIKAGGAEAFF. CDR3 in DNA: TGTGCCAGTAGTATTAAGGCAGGGGGCGCTGAAGCTTTCTTT.

The V gene is TRBV30, the J gene TRBJ1-5; D unresolved. This CDR3 has 13 residues. CDR1 GTSNPN and CDR2 SVGIG come from the germline V gene (reference sequence). The V gene lost 1 base and the J gene lost 3 bases, with 7 bases spanning the gap. The CDR3 spells CAWSGVSNQPQHF. The CDR3 DNA sequence: TGTGCCTGGAGTGGGGTATCCAATCAGCCCCAGCATTTT. The full variable domain, its missing parts supplied by reference TRBV30 and TRBJ1-5, is SQTIHQWPATLVQPVGSPLSLECTVEGTSNPNLYWYRQAAGRGLQLLFYSVGIGQISSEVPQNLSASRPQDRQFILSSKKLLLSDSGFYLCAWSGVSNQPQHFGDGTRLSIL.

The chain links TRBV13 to TRBJ2-1; the match to TRBD2 covers 8 bases. Germline CDR1 is PRHDT and CDR2 is FYEKMQ (reference sequence). V was clipped by 0 bases and J by 6 bases; unmatched bases: 7. The CDR3 has 16 residues. CDR3 bases: TGTGCCAGCAGCTTAGGTTCCGGGAGGGACCGCAATGAGCAGTTCTTC. Translated: CASSLGSGRDRNEQFF.

The rearrangement joins TRBV19 to TRBJ2-1; maybe TRBD2 (5 bases). Trimming left V 3 bases short and J 10 bases short, with 19 bases between. Per germline, CDR1 LNHDA and CDR2 SQIVND (reference sequence). This CDR3 has 15 residues. CDR3 nucleotide sequence: TGTGCCAGTAGTATTTCCGATGGCCTAGGCGGGGAGCAGTTCTTC. It specifies CASSISDGLGGEQFF. The full variable domain, rest sourced from reference TRBV19 and TRBJ2-1, is DGGITQSPKYLFRKEGQNVTLSCEQNLNHDAMYWYRQDPGQGLRLIYYSQIVNDFQKGDIAEGYSVSREKKESFPLTVTSAQKNPTAFYLCASSISDGLGGEQFFGPGTRLTVL.

V gene TRBV9 combines with J gene TRBJ2-3; 8 nucleotides align to TRBD2. The CDR3 extends over 15 amino acids. J lost 2 bases, V lost 5 bases, and 7 bases had no gene match. Germline V gene sequence: CDR1 SGDLS, CDR2 YYNGEE. This CDR3 reads CASSPSGSDTDTQYF. The CDR3 coding sequence is TGTGCCAGCAGTCCTAGCGGGTCCGACACAGATACGCAGTATTTT.

CDR3 coding DNA: TGTGCCAGCAGTTTAACGGCAGGGGGCGACTATGGCTACACCTTC. It specifies CASSLTAGGDYGYTF. The J gene is TRBJ1-2, the V gene TRBV12-3 or TRBV12-4; 8 bases line up with TRBD1. V dropped 2 bases and J dropped 3; count of bases not matched to a gene: 5. The CDR3 sequence is 15 residues long.

The J gene is TRBJ2-7, the V gene TRBV15; D is unresolved. CDR3 size: 13 residues. CDR1 LNHNV and CDR2 YYDKDF come from the germline V gene (reference sequence). Trimming shortened V by 3 bases and J by 3 bases, and 9 bases separated the two germline ends. This CDR3 reads CATSSGRVYEQYF. For the CDR3, the DNA is TGTGCCACCAGCAGTGGACGAGTCTACGAGCAGTACTTC. The whole variable domain, filled in from reference TRBV15 and TRBJ2-7, reads DAMVIQNPRYQVTQFGKPVTLSCSQTLNHNVMYWYQQKSSQAPKLLFHYYDKDFNNEADTPDNFQSRRPNTSFCFLDIRSPGLGDTAMYLCATSSGRVYEQYFGPGTRLTVT.

This clonotype was observed a few times. The V call is TRBV7-9, the J call TRBJ1-4; D is perhaps TRBD1 (6 bases). Deletions cut 5 bases from V and 0 bases from J, with 16 bases between. Germline assignment: CDR1 SEHNR and CDR2 FQNEAQ (reference sequence). The CDR3 is 17 amino acids. The CDR3 DNA reads as TGTGCCAGCAGCACGACAGGTTTCTTGGCAACTAATGAAAAACTGTTTTTT. This codes for CASSTTGFLATNEKLFF.

This clonotype appeared a few times. The chain joins TRBV19 to TRBJ1-5; TRBD1 matches at 8 bases. Germline CDR1 reads LNHDA; CDR2 reads SQIVND (reference sequence). Germline trimming cut 4 bases from V and 4 bases from J; bases unmatched to any gene: 9. CDR3 length: 16 residues. In nucleotides, the CDR3 is TGTGCCAGTAGTAGGCCCCAGGGGGCCGGGAATCAGCCCCAGCATTTT. Its protein product is CASSRPQGAGNQPQHF.

V and J are TRBV6-5 and TRBJ2-2; D is unresolved. This CDR3 is built from 13 residues. V dropped 0 bases and J dropped 6 bases, with 5 bases sitting between them. Germline-derived CDR1 and CDR2 are MNHEY and SVGAGI. The CDR3 loop is CASSYSSAGELFF. The CDR3 DNA follows: TGTGCCAGCAGTTACTCCTCAGCCGGGGAGCTGTTTTTT.

This clonotype was seen only a few times. The chain has TRBV4-1 and TRBJ2-1; D gene ambiguous. V dropped 4 bases and J dropped 8 bases, with 15 bases sitting between them. The CDR3 sequence is 14 residues long. Germline loops: CDR1 MGHRA, CDR2 YSYEKL. CDR3 coding DNA: TGCGCCAGCAGCCCCCTTGCTGAGTACCATGAGCAGTTCTTC. This sequence encodes CASSPLAEYHEQFF.

This clonotype is a singleton in its sample. The chain combines TRBV5-1 with TRBJ2-3; a possible D gene is TRBD2 (5 bases). The CDR3 covers 13 residues. V was trimmed by 0 bases and J by 5 bases, leaving 7 bases between them. Germline CDR1 and CDR2: SGHRS and YFSETQ. The CDR3 nucleotides read TGCGCCAGCAGCTTGGGTACTAGAGATACGCAGTATTTT. This translates into CASSLGTRDTQYF. The full variable domain, completed using reference TRBV5-1 and TRBJ2-3, is KAGVTQTPRYLIKTRGQQVTLSCSPISGHRSVSWYQQTPGQGLQFLFEYFSETQRNKGNFPGRFSGRQFSNSRSEMNVSTLELGDSALYLCASSLGTRDTQYFGPGTRLTVL.

The genes are TRBV7-2 and TRBJ1-2; TRBD1 might be the D (5 bases). Trimming removed 5 bases from V and 7 bases from J, with 20 bases in between. Germline V gene lookup returns CDR1 SGHTA and CDR2 FQGNSA. This CDR3 has 15 amino acids. CDR3 DNA sequence: TGTGCCAGCAGCCTGACCTCGTCAGGGACCCCTGGCTACACCTTC. This sequence encodes CASSLTSSGTPGYTF.

Only one count was recorded for this clonotype. This chain connects TRBV6-5 to TRBJ1-1; 8 bases are shared with TRBD1. Germline CDR1 MNHEY, CDR2 SVGAGI. The CDR3 extends over 15 amino acids. J gave up 3 bases and V 0 bases, and 3 bases lay outside the gene matches. CDR3 coding DNA: TGTGCCAGCAGTTACTCTTACAGGGGGGACACTGAAGCTTTCTTT. It is translated as CASSYSYRGDTEAFF.

J is TRBJ2-7 and V is TRBV4-3, with D perhaps TRBD2 (5 bases). Per germline, CDR1 LGHNA and CDR2 YSLEER. The CDR3 spans 14 residues. V was shortened by 0 bases and J by 3 bases, with 9 bases between the two germline ends. For the CDR3, the DNA is TGCGCCAGCAGCCAAGACCCCACTAGCTACGAGCAGTACTTC. The encoded protein is CASSQDPTSYEQYF.

This clonotype has a handful of counts. This rearrangement joins TRBV5-1 to TRBJ2-5; TRBD1 is a possible D gene (6 bases). The CDR3 is 15 residues long. CDR1 is SGHRS and CDR2 is YFSETQ in the germline V gene. V lost 3 bases, J lost 5 bases, and 17 bases lay in between. The CDR3 coding sequence is TGCGCCAGCAGCTCTGGACACTCCCAGGGGGAGACCCAGTACTTC. Protein: CASSSGHSQGETQYF.

This clonotype occurred a few times. The V call is TRBV24-1, the J call TRBJ1-2, with 8 bases matching TRBD1. V gave up 11 bases and J gave up 3 bases; unmatched junction bases: 4. CDR1 and CDR2 from the germline V gene are KGHDR and SFDVKD. CDR3 length: 12 residues. The DNA of the CDR3 is TGTGCCATACAGGGGGAGGACTATGGCTACACCTTC. It is translated as CAIQGEDYGYTF.